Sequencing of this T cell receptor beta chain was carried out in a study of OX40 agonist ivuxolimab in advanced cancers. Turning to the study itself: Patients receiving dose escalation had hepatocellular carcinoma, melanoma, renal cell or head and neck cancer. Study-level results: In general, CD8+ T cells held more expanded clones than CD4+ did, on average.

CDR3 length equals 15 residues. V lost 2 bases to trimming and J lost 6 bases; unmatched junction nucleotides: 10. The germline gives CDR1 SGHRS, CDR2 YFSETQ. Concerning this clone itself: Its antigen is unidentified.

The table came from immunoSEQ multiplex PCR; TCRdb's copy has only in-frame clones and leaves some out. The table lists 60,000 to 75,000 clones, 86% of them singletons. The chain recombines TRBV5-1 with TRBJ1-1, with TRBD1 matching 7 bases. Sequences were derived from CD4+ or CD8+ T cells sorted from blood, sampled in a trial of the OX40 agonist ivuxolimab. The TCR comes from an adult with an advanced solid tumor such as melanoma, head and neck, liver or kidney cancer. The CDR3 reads CASSLQGQMKAEAFF. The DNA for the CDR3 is TGCGCCAGCAGCTTACAGGGGCAGATGAAGGCTGAAGCTTTCTTT. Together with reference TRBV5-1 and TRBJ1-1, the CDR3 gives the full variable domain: KAGVTQTPRYLIKTRGQQVTLSCSPISGHRSVSWYQQTPGQGLQFLFEYFSETQRNKGNFPGRFSGRQFSNSRSEMNVSTLELGDSALYLCASSLQGQMKAEAFFGQGTRLTVV.